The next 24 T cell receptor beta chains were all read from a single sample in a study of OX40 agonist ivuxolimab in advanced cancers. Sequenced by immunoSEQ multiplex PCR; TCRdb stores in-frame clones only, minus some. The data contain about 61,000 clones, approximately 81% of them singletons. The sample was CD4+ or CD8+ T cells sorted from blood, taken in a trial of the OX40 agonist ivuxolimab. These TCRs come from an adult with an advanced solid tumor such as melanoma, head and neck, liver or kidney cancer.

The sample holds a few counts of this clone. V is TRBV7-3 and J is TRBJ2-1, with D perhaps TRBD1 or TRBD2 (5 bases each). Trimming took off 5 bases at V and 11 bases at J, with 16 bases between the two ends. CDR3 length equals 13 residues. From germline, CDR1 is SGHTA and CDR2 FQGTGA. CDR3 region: CASSTGPEGKQFF. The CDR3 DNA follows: TGTGCCAGCAGCACGGGACCAGAGGGGAAGCAGTTCTTC.

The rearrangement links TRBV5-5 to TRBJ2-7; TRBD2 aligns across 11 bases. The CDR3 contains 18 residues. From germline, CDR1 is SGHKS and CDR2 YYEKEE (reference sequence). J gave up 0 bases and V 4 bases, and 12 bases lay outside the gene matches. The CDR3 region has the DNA TGTGCCAGCAGCCGCAGGGTGGCCGGGACTAGCGGCTCCTACGAGCAGTACTTC. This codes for CASSRRVAGTSGSYEQYF.

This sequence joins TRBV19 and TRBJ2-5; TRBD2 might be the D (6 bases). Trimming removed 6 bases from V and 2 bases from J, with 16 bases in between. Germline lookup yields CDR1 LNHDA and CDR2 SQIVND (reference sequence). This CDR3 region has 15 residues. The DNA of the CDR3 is TGTGCCAGTAGGGATTGGGGGGACGGACAAGAGACCCAGTACTTC. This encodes CASRDWGDGQETQYF.

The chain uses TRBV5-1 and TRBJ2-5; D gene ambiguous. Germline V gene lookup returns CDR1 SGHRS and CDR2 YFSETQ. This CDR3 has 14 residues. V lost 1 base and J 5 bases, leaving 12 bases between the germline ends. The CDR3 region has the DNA TGCGCCAGCAGCTTGTACAATCTGGGGGAGACCCAGTACTTC. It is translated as CASSLYNLGETQYF. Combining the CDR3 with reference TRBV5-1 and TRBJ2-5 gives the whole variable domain KAGVTQTPRYLIKTRGQQVTLSCSPISGHRSVSWYQQTPGQGLQFLFEYFSETQRNKGNFPGRFSGRQFSNSRSEMNVSTLELGDSALYLCASSLYNLGETQYFGPGTRLLVL.

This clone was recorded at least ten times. In DNA form, the CDR3 reads TGCGCCAGCAGCCTGTTCCCGGGACAGGGGAGCGGAAACACCATATATTTT. Protein product: CASSLFPGQGSGNTIYF. The chain employs TRBV4-1 and TRBJ1-3, with 10 bases matching TRBD1. CDR1 and CDR2 from the germline V gene are MGHRA and YSYEKL. The CDR3 runs 17 residues. V lost 4 bases to trimming and J lost 4 bases; unmatched junction nucleotides: 10.

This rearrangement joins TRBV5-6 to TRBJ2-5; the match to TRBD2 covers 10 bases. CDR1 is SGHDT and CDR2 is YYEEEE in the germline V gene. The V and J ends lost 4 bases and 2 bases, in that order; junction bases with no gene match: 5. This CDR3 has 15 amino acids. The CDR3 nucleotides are TGTGCCAGCAGCCATGGGACTAGCGTACAAGAGACCCAGTACTTC. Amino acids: CASSHGTSVQETQYF.

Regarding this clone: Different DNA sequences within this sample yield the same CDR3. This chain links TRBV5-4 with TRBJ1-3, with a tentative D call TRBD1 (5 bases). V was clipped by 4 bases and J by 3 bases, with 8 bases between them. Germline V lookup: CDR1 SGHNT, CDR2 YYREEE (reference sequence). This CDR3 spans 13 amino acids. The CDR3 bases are TGTGCCAGCAGCATAGACAGTGGAAACACCATATATTTT. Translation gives CASSIDSGNTIYF.

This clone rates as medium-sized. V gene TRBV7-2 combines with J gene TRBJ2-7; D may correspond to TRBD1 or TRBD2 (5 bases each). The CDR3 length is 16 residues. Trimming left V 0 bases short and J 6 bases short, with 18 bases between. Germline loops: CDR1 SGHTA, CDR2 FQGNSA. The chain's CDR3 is CASSLASGRERSEQYF. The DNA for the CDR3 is TGTGCCAGCAGCTTAGCGTCAGGCAGGGAGAGGTCCGAGCAGTACTTC.

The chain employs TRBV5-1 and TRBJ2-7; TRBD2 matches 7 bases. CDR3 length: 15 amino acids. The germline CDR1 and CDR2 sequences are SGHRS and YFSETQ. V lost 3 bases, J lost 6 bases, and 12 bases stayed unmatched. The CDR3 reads CASSSGAGGRGEQYF. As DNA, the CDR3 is TGCGCCAGCAGCTCCGGAGCTGGCGGGAGAGGCGAGCAGTACTTC.

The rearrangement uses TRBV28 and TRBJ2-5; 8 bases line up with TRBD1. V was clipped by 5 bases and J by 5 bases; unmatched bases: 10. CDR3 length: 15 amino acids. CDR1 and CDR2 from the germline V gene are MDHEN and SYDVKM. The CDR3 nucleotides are TGTGCCAGCAGTAACCGGGACAGGTTGTTGGAGACCCAGTACTTC. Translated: CASSNRDRLLETQYF.

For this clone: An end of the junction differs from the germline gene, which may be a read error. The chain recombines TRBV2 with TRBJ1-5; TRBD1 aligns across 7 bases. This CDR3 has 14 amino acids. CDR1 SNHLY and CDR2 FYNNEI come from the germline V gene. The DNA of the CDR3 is TGTACCAGCAGTGAGACAGGGTTCAATCAGCCCCAGCATTTT. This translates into CTSSETGFNQPQHF.

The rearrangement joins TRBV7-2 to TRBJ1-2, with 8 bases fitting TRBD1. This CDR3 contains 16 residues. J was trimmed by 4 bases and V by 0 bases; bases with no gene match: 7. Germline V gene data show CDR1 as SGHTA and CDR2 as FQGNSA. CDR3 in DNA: TGTGCCAGCAGCTTAGCGGCAGGGGGCCTTGGCTATGGCTACACCTTC. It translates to CASSLAAGGLGYGYTF.

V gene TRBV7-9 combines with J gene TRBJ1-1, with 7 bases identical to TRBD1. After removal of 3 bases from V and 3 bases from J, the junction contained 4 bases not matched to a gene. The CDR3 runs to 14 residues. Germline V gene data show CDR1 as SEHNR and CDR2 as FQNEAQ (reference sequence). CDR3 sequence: CASSLGRGDTEAFF. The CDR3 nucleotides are TGTGCCAGCAGCTTGGGCAGGGGGGACACTGAAGCTTTCTTT.

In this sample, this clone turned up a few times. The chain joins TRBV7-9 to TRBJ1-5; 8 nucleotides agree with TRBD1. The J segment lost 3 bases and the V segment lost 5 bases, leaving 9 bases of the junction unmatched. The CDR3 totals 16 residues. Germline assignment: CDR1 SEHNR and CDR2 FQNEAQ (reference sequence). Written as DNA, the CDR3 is TGTGCCAGCAGCGCTTTTGGACAGGGTGCCAATCAGCCCCAGCATTTT. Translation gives CASSAFGQGANQPQHF.

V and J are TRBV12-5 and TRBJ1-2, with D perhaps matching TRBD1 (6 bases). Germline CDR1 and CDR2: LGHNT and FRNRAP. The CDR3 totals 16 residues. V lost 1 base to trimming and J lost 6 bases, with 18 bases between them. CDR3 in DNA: TGTGCTAGTGGTTTGGGCCCTCCACAGGGACTGGATGGCTACACCTTC. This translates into CASGLGPPQGLDGYTF.

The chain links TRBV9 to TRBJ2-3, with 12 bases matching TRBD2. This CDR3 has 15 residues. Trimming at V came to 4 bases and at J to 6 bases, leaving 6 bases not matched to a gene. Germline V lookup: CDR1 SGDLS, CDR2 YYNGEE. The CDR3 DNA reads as TGTGCCAGCAGCTCACTAGCGGGAGGTGGGGATACGCAGTATTTT. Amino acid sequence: CASSSLAGGGDTQYF.

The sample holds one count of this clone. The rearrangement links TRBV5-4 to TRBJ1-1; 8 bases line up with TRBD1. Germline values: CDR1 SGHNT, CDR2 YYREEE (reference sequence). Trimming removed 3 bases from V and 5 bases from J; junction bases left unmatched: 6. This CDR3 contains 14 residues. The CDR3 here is CASSSDRGRTEAFF. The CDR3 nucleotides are TGTGCCAGCAGCTCTGACAGGGGTAGGACTGAAGCTTTCTTT. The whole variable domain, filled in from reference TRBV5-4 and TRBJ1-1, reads ETGVTQSPTHLIKTRGQQVTLRCSSQSGHNTVSWYQQALGQGPQFIFQYYREEENGRGNFPPRFSGLQFPNYSSELNVNALELDDSALYLCASSSDRGRTEAFFGQGTRLTVV.

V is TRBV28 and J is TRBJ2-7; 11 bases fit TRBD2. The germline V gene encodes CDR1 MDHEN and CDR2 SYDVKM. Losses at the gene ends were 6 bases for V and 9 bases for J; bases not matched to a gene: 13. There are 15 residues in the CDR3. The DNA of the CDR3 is TGTGCCAGCAGCCGCCCGGGACTAGCGGTTGATGCGCAGTACTTC. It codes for CASSRPGLAVDAQYF.

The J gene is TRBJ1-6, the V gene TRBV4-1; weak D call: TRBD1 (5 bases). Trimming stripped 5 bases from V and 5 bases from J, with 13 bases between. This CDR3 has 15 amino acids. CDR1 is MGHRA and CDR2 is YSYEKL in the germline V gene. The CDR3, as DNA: TGCGCCAGCAGCGTTCGGGCGGGGGATAATTCACCCCTCCACTTT. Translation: CASSVRAGDNSPLHF.

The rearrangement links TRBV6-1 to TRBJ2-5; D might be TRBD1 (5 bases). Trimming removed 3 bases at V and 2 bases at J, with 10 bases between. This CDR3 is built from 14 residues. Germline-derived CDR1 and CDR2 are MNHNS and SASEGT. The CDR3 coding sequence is TGTGCCAGCAGTGAGGATCGACAGCAAGAGACCCAGTACTTC. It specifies CASSEDRQQETQYF.

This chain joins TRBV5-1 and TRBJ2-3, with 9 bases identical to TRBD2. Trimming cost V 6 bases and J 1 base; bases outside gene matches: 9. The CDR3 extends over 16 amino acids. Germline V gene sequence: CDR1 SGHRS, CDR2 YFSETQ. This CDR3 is CASTREGGRGTDTQYF. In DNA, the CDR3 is TGCGCCAGCACCCGGGAGGGCGGGAGGGGCACAGATACGCAGTATTTT.

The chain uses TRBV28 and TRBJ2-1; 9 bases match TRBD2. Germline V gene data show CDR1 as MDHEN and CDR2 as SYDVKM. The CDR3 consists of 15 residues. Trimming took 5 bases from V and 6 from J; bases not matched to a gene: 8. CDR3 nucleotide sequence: TGTGCCAGCAGTCCCCCGACTAGCGGAACCAATGAGCAGTTCTTC. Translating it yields CASSPPTSGTNEQFF.

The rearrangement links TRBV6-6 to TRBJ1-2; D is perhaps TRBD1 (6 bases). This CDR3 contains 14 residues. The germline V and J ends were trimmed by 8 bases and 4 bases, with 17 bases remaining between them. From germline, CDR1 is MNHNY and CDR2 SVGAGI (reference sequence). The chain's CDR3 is CASVRGGTGYGYTF. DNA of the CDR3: TGTGCCAGCGTTAGGGGGGGCACCGGCTATGGCTACACCTTC.

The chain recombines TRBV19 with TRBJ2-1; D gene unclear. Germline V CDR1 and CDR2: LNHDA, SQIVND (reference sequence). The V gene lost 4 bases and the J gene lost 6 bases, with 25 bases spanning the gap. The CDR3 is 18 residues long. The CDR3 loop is CASSNEEHGLVWGNEQFF. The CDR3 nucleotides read TGTGCCAGTAGTAATGAGGAGCATGGGCTAGTTTGGGGCAATGAGCAGTTCTTC.